Following are 20 T cell receptor beta chains from one sample sequenced in a study of cytomegalovirus exposure and HLA in healthy donors. The PCR made use of 60 Vbeta and 13 Jbeta primers. The method was immunoSEQ multiplex PCR; TCRdb's version includes in-frame clones alone and lacks a portion of them. The sample holds approximately 150,000 clones, approximately 82% seen once. What was sequenced was PBMCs. Receptors were obtained from a woman aged 40-49 years in good health and CMV-seronegative.

V gene TRBV5-1 combines with J gene TRBJ1-2, with a tentative D call TRBD1 (6 bases). The CDR3 length is 17 residues. CDR1 is SGHRS, CDR2 YFSETQ, per germline. V lost 4 bases, J lost 0 bases, and 19 bases lay in between. CDR3 protein: CASSPRGRADSNYGYTF. In DNA, the CDR3 is TGCGCCAGCAGCCCCAGGGGAAGGGCCGATTCTAACTATGGCTACACCTTC.

CDR3 sequence reads: CASSPVSYEQYF. The CDR3 DNA reads as TGTGCCAGCTCACCAGTATCCTACGAGCAGTACTTC. The chain joins TRBV18 to TRBJ2-7, with D uncertain. In germline, CDR1 is KGHSH, CDR2 LQKENI. The ends were cut back, 2 bases at V and 1 base at J, with 3 bases in the middle. The CDR3 is 12 residues long.

This clone occurred once. The gene calls are TRBV2 and TRBJ1-2, with D possibly matching TRBD1 (6 bases). This CDR3 spans 13 amino acids. Germline V gene lookup returns CDR1 SNHLY and CDR2 FYNNEI. The V gene lost 5 bases and the J gene lost 8 bases, with 15 bases spanning the gap. CDR3 in amino acids: CASSYRETGGYTF. DNA for the CDR3: TGTGCCAGCAGTTACAGGGAAACGGGCGGCTACACCTTC.

The chain carries TRBV7-3 and TRBJ1-4, with D unclear. The CDR3 is 16 amino acids. Deletions cut 2 bases from V and 4 bases from J, with 14 bases between. The germline V gene encodes CDR1 SGHTA and CDR2 FQGTGA. The CDR3 loop reads CASSLSPQAVNEKLFF. CDR3 coding DNA: TGTGCCAGCAGCTTATCCCCCCAGGCAGTTAATGAAAAACTGTTTTTT.

This chain joins TRBV10-3 and TRBJ2-3; 10 positions match TRBD2. The CDR3 has 16 amino acids. J gave up 4 bases and V 3 bases, and 7 bases lay outside the gene matches. Germline loops: CDR1 ENHRY, CDR2 SYGVKD. CDR3 protein: CAISDLAGGKADTQYF. The CDR3 nucleotides are TGTGCCATCAGTGACTTAGCGGGAGGCAAGGCAGATACGCAGTATTTT.

The chain combines TRBV27 with TRBJ2-7, with 7 bases fitting TRBD2. V dropped 5 bases and J dropped 3; count of bases not matched to a gene: 10. The CDR3 has 15 residues. Germline CDR1 reads MNHEY; CDR2 reads SMNVEV (reference sequence). The CDR3 loop reads CASSPTLTSLYEQYF. Written as DNA, the CDR3 is TGTGCCAGCAGTCCTACACTGACTAGCCTCTACGAGCAGTACTTC.

CDR3 amino acids: CASSLAGQLNYEQYF. CDR3 DNA sequence: TGTGCCAGCAGCTTAGCGGGTCAACTAAACTACGAGCAGTACTTC. The chain has TRBV7-9 and TRBJ2-7; D remains unclear. Per germline, CDR1 SEHNR and CDR2 FQNEAQ (reference sequence). CDR3 size: 15 residues. V gave up 0 bases and J gave up 3 bases, with 12 bases separating them.

The rearrangement uses TRBV2 and TRBJ2-5, with D possibly matching TRBD2 (6 bases). Trimming left V 8 bases short and J 1 base short, with 20 bases between. Germline V gene data show CDR1 as SNHLY and CDR2 as FYNNEI. This CDR3 region has 16 residues. CDR3 loop: CASDNSGSGIQETQYF. The CDR3 DNA sequence: TGTGCCAGCGATAATTCGGGTAGCGGTATCCAAGAGACCCAGTACTTC. Together with reference TRBV2 and TRBJ2-5, the CDR3 gives the full variable domain: EPEVTQTPSHQVTQMGQEVILRCVPISNHLYFYWYRQILGQKVEFLVSFYNNEISEKSEIFDDQFSVERPDGSNFTLKIRSTKLEDSAMYFCASDNSGSGIQETQYFGPGTRLLVL.

This clone was found once. This chain connects TRBV6-6 to TRBJ1-1; TRBD1 matches 8 bases. Germline V CDR1 and CDR2: MNHNY, SVGAGI (reference sequence). The CDR3 is made up of 15 amino acids. J gave up 4 bases and V 2 bases, and 6 bases lay outside the gene matches. CDR3 amino acids: CASSYGQGAPTEAFF. CDR3 in DNA: TGTGCCAGCAGTTACGGGCAGGGGGCGCCCACTGAAGCTTTCTTT.

This clone appeared a single time. The chain employs TRBV19 and TRBJ1-2; 7 bases are shared with TRBD1. The germline V gene encodes CDR1 LNHDA and CDR2 SQIVND (reference sequence). J lost 7 bases, V lost 5 bases, and 10 bases had no gene match. The CDR3 sequence is 14 residues long. The CDR3 nucleotides read TGTGCCAGTAGTCAAGAGACAGGGCTCCTTGGCTACACCTTC. Translated: CASSQETGLLGYTF.

This chain uses TRBV7-8 with TRBJ1-5; 9 bases map to TRBD1. Trimming at V came to 0 bases and at J to 7 bases, leaving 7 bases not matched to a gene. Germline CDR1 and CDR2: SGHVS and FQNEAQ. The CDR3 consists of 16 residues. The CDR3 DNA follows: TGTGCCAGCAGCTTAGCCGACAGGGGGTCGGTACAGCCCCAGCATTTT. It yields the protein CASSLADRGSVQPQHF.

The gene calls are TRBV7-2 and TRBJ1-4, with 9 bases that match TRBD1. The germline V gene encodes CDR1 SGHTA and CDR2 FQGNSA. This CDR3 is built from 14 residues. The V gene end was trimmed by 2 bases and the J gene end by 6 bases; junction bases not matched to a gene: 1. As DNA, the CDR3 is TGTGCCAGCAGCTTAACAGGGGGCTATGAAAAACTGTTTTTT. It is translated as CASSLTGGYEKLFF.

The CDR3 DNA reads TGTGCCAGCAGTTTATACCCGGGGGGGGGAGACTACGAGCAGTACTTC. Translation gives CASSLYPGGGDYEQYF. This chain links TRBV28 with TRBJ2-7, with 8 bases matching TRBD2. Germline V CDR1 and CDR2: MDHEN, SYDVKM. The CDR3 runs 16 residues. V lost 1 base to trimming and J lost 3 bases; unmatched junction nucleotides: 8.

The genes are TRBV4-3 and TRBJ1-1; 12 bases are shared with TRBD1. From germline, CDR1 is LGHNA and CDR2 YSLEER. V shed 0 bases and J 11 bases; nucleotides not matched to a gene: 4. The length of the CDR3 is 14 residues. The CDR3 region has the DNA TGCGCCAGCAGCCAAGAAGGGACAGGGGGCCTCGCTTTCTTT. This gives the protein CASSQEGTGGLAFF.

This clone was found a few times. In nucleotides, the CDR3 is TGTGCCAGCAGCACTGACAGGGGACGGCAGCCCCAGCATTTT. This sequence encodes CASSTDRGRQPQHF. V is TRBV5-6 and J is TRBJ1-5; 8 bases map to TRBD1. The V gene end was trimmed by 4 bases and the J gene end by 7 bases; junction bases not matched to a gene: 7. The CDR3 loop spans 14 amino acids. Germline V gene lookup returns CDR1 SGHDT and CDR2 YYEEEE.

The chain recombines TRBV27 with TRBJ2-7; no clear D. This CDR3 is 15 amino acids long. With 7 bases removed from V and 2 bases from J, the gap between germline ends came to 18 bases. The germline V gene encodes CDR1 MNHEY and CDR2 SMNVEV (reference sequence). CDR3 residues: CASTPTMAAAYEQYF. CDR3 nucleotides: TGTGCCAGCACCCCCACAATGGCCGCCGCCTACGAGCAGTACTTC.

The J gene is TRBJ1-1, the V gene TRBV6-5, with TRBD1 identical over 9 bases. CDR3 length equals 13 residues. Per germline, CDR1 MNHEY and CDR2 SVGAGI. The trim removed 6 bases at V and 8 bases at J, leaving 7 bases unmatched. DNA for the CDR3: TGTGCCAGCAGCTTACAGGGGGCGACGGAAGCTTTCTTT. This gives the protein CASSLQGATEAFF.

V usage is TRBV7-9 and J usage is TRBJ2-7; TRBD1 agrees at 9 bases. J was trimmed by 6 bases and V by 5 bases; bases with no gene match: 14. Germline V CDR1 and CDR2: SEHNR, FQNEAQ (reference sequence). The CDR3 runs 16 residues. The CDR3 here is CASSRPARTGEGEQYF. The CDR3 bases are TGTGCCAGCAGCCGTCCTGCCAGGACAGGGGAGGGCGAGCAGTACTTC.

Of note for this clone: The CDR3 does not close with the conserved phenylalanine or tryptophan, likely indicating a read error. It is unclear where the CDR3 begins or ends on the DNA, so no DNA is shown, and the CDR3 is as TCRdb lists it. The chain employs TRBV6-4 and TRBJ2-7; TRBD2 reflects the table's D call only, with no check against the DNA. CDR1 is MRHNA and CDR2 is SNTAGT in the germline V gene. The CDR3 is 13 amino acids in total, end residues counted. CDR3 loop: CASSDGFALAEDL.

The CDR3 bases are TGTGCCAGCAGCCAAGAGAGTGGAGTTACGAGCACAGATACGCAGTATTTT. This gives the protein CASSQESGVTSTDTQYF. This rearrangement joins TRBV4-2 to TRBJ2-3; D remains ambiguous. The CDR3 consists of 17 residues. Germline V lookup: CDR1 LGHNA, CDR2 YNFKEQ. The V gene lost 0 bases and the J gene lost 0 bases, with 13 bases spanning the gap.